This TCR beta chain was captured in a study of control samples from healthy donors and cancer patients. The ends were cut back, 3 bases at V and 0 bases at J, with 12 bases in the middle. There are 16 residues in the CDR3. Germline values: CDR1 MNHNS, CDR2 SASEGT. Assay used: immunoSEQ multiplex PCR; TCRdb lists only in-frame clones, some missing. The data contain roughly 120,000 clones, more than 70% of them singletons. Material: blood. The sequence was obtained from a woman aged 65 to 85 in good health. The chain is built from TRBV6-1 and TRBJ1-3; D gene uncertain. In DNA, the CDR3 is TGTGCCAGCAGTGATAGTTGGCACGACTCTGGAAACACCATATATTTT. It is translated as CASSDSWHDSGNTIYF.